Each of the 32 T cell receptor beta chains below was sequenced from the same sample in a study of cytomegalovirus exposure and HLA in healthy donors. PCR used 60 Vbeta primers and 13 Jbeta primers. Produced via immunoSEQ multiplex PCR; TCRdb's table is partial and in-frame only. The sample's table shows about 130,000 clones. Input material: PBMCs. All receptors derive from a woman in her sixties in good health and CMV-seronegative.

CDR3 in amino acids: CASSLQLPGLTYQETQYF. For the CDR3, the DNA is TGCGCCAGCAGTCTCCAGCTGCCCGGACTAACCTATCAAGAGACCCAGTACTTC. The V gene is TRBV4-1, the J gene TRBJ2-5, with D possibly being TRBD2 (6 bases). Germline V gene lookup returns CDR1 MGHRA and CDR2 YSYEKL. The CDR3 loop spans 18 amino acids. With 6 bases removed from V and 2 bases from J, the gap between germline ends came to 25 bases.

The chain combines TRBV10-2 with TRBJ1-2; weak D call: TRBD1 (6 bases). Trimming cost V 6 bases and J 6 bases, with 14 bases left between them. Germline lookup yields CDR1 WSHSY and CDR2 SAAADI. The CDR3 is made up of 13 amino acids. This CDR3 reads CASSLQGSHGYTF. DNA of the CDR3: TGCGCCAGCAGCCTCCAGGGGAGCCATGGCTACACCTTC.

This sequence joins TRBV27 and TRBJ1-1, with TRBD1 matching over 9 bases. The trim removed 7 bases at V and 4 bases at J, leaving 7 bases unmatched. The CDR3 consists of 14 residues. Looked up from germline, CDR1 is MNHEY and CDR2 is SMNVEV (reference sequence). In DNA form, the CDR3 reads TGTGCCAGCACCCTCGGACAGGGGAGCACTGAAGCTTTCTTT. Translation: CASTLGQGSTEAFF.

The CDR3 region has the DNA TGTGCCAGCAGCTCTGGGGAACAGGCGGCCACGGAGACTGAAGCTTTCTTT. Its translation is CASSSGEQAATETEAFF. The chain joins TRBV7-9 to TRBJ1-1; possible D gene TRBD1, 5 bases. V lost 4 bases and J 5 bases, leaving 23 bases between the germline ends. Germline values: CDR1 SEHNR, CDR2 FQNEAQ (reference sequence). The CDR3 has 17 amino acids.

V usage is TRBV27 and J usage is TRBJ1-1, with D possibly being TRBD1 (6 bases). Trimming pared 3 bases from V and 1 base from J, leaving 12 bases between. CDR1 is MNHEY and CDR2 is SMNVEV in the germline V gene (reference sequence). The CDR3 runs to 15 residues. CDR3 DNA: TGTGCCAGCAGTTTTCTGGGGGCAGAGAACACTGAAGCTTTCTTT. The encoded protein is CASSFLGAENTEAFF.

This chain uses TRBV2 with TRBJ2-3; TRBD2 matches at 14 bases. Germline lookup yields CDR1 SNHLY and CDR2 FYNNEI. V shed 7 bases, J shed 1 base, and the junction held 10 bases outside the gene matches. The CDR3 contains 18 residues. The CDR3 sequence: CASTEHPGLAGGTDTQYF. The DNA of the CDR3 is TGTGCCAGCACAGAGCATCCGGGACTAGCGGGGGGCACAGATACGCAGTATTTT.

The V call is TRBV5-5, the J call TRBJ2-2, with 9 nucleotides matching TRBD1. The CDR3 is made up of 18 amino acids. V shed 4 bases, J shed 6 bases, and the junction held 16 bases outside the gene matches. CDR1 SGHKS and CDR2 YYEKEE come from the germline V gene (reference sequence). The CDR3 sequence is CASSLHQTGGFDAGELFF. CDR3 in DNA: TGTGCCAGCAGCCTTCACCAAACAGGGGGCTTCGACGCCGGGGAGCTGTTTTTT.

The gene calls are TRBV11-2 and TRBJ2-1; 9 nucleotides line up with TRBD1. The germline V gene has CDR1 SGHAT and CDR2 FQNNGV. The CDR3 length is 12 residues. With V trimmed by 6 bases and J by 7 bases, 1 base remained unmatched. CDR3: CASRQGANEQFF. CDR3 nucleotides: TGTGCCAGCAGACAGGGGGCTAATGAGCAGTTCTTC.

The genes are TRBV5-1 and TRBJ1-4; 9 nucleotides line up with TRBD1. The V gene's germline CDR1 is SGHRS and CDR2 YFSETQ. V shed 4 bases, J shed 0 bases, and the junction held 7 bases outside the gene matches. CDR3 length equals 17 residues. CDR3 sequence reads: CASSHTGQGTTNEKLFF. The CDR3 bases are TGCGCCAGCAGCCACACAGGACAGGGGACAACTAATGAAAAACTGTTTTTT.

The CDR3 region has the DNA TGTGCCAGCAGCTCGGACAGGGAATTTTACGAGACCCAGTACTTC. As protein: CASSSDREFYETQYF. The gene calls are TRBV5-8 and TRBJ2-5; 8 bases map to TRBD1. Trimming removed 3 bases from V and 5 bases from J; junction bases left unmatched: 9. The CDR3 spans 15 residues. Germline V lookup: CDR1 SGHTS, CDR2 YDEGEE.

The chain joins TRBV2 to TRBJ2-1, with TRBD2 matching 12 bases. J lost 8 bases, V lost 7 bases, and 18 bases had no gene match. The CDR3 has 18 amino acids. Per the germline V gene, CDR1 is SNHLY and CDR2 is FYNNEI. The CDR3 DNA is TGTGCCAGCAACTCCCTAGCGGGAGGGGGAAACGTGAAGGATGAGCAGTTCTTC. Translating gives CASNSLAGGGNVKDEQFF.

The rearrangement links TRBV11-2 to TRBJ1-2, with D hard to call. V was trimmed by 4 bases and J by 6 bases, leaving 18 bases between them. CDR1 and CDR2 from the germline V gene are SGHAT and FQNNGV. The CDR3 totals 15 residues. The CDR3 loop reads CASSSIRGRSDGYTF. The CDR3 DNA follows: TGTGCCAGCAGCTCTATCCGGGGAAGGTCGGATGGCTACACCTTC.

The chain carries TRBV6-5 and TRBJ1-1, with 7 bases lining up with TRBD1. Germline CDR1 and CDR2: MNHEY and SVGAGI. This CDR3 has 15 residues. V shed 4 bases, J shed 3 bases, and the junction held 8 bases outside the gene matches. The CDR3, as DNA: TGTGCCAGCAGTTCATATGACAGGGTGTACACTGAAGCTTTCTTT. Translation: CASSSYDRVYTEAFF.

The CDR3 spells CASSVSTGGAGYTF. The CDR3 nucleotides read TGCGCCAGCAGCGTCAGCACAGGGGGCGCAGGCTACACCTTC. This chain links TRBV5-1 with TRBJ1-2, with 9 bases fitting TRBD1. In germline, CDR1 is SGHRS, CDR2 YFSETQ. The ends lost 4 bases at V and 8 bases at J; junction bases unmatched: 9. This CDR3 has 14 residues.

This chain links TRBV19 with TRBJ1-1, with D possibly being TRBD1 (5 bases). CDR1 and CDR2 from the germline V gene are LNHDA and SQIVND (reference sequence). V dropped 6 bases and J dropped 0 bases, with 14 bases sitting between them. This CDR3 has 15 residues. The CDR3 DNA is TGTGCCAGTAGCCCCACCAGGGTAATGAACACTGAAGCTTTCTTT. Translated, it gives CASSPTRVMNTEAFF.

The CDR3 loop reads CASSSGTSTYEQYF. The DNA of the CDR3 is TGTGCCAGCTCCTCAGGAACGAGTACCTACGAGCAGTACTTC. This rearrangement joins TRBV6-1 to TRBJ2-7; no definite D call. The CDR3 has 14 residues. Per germline, CDR1 MNHNS and CDR2 SASEGT. Trimming pared 8 bases from V and 2 bases from J, leaving 16 bases between.

The chain joins TRBV10-3 to TRBJ1-6, with D possibly TRBD1 on 5 matching bases. This CDR3 spans 14 amino acids. Trimming took off 10 bases at V and 14 bases at J, with 24 bases between the two ends. CDR1 is ENHRY and CDR2 is SYGVKD in the germline V gene. CDR3 DNA sequence: TGTGCCACCACCCTAGCCAGGGACGGGGAGGCCCTCCACTTT. Its protein is CATTLARDGEALHF.

The CDR3 bases are TGCAGCGTTGGGGCACAGGGCTACGAGCAGTACTTC. Amino acid sequence: CSVGAQGYEQYF. J is TRBJ2-7 and V is TRBV29-1; D is perhaps TRBD1 (6 bases). This CDR3 has 12 amino acids. Trimming stripped 4 bases from V and 3 bases from J, with 10 bases between. Germline V gene data show CDR1 as SQVTM and CDR2 as ANQGSEA.

The chain is built from TRBV13 and TRBJ1-2; TRBD1 might be the D (6 bases). The V end was cut by 6 bases, the J end by 1 base, with 21 bases between. This CDR3 has 17 residues. In germline, CDR1 is PRHDT, CDR2 FYEKMQ (reference sequence). The CDR3 nucleotides are TGTGCCAGCAGTAAACCTTGGACAGTCCGGGGTAACTATGGCTACACCTTC. It codes for CASSKPWTVRGNYGYTF.

V and J are TRBV2 and TRBJ1-4, with D hard to call. Germline CDR1 is SNHLY and CDR2 is FYNNEI. The CDR3 has 16 residues. V was trimmed by 4 bases and J by 5 bases, leaving 17 bases between them. The CDR3 nucleotides read TGTGCCAGCAGTGGACCCCCAGGCAGGATAAATGAAAAACTGTTTTTT. Its protein is CASSGPPGRINEKLFF.

The rearrangement links TRBV5-4 to TRBJ2-3; TRBD2 matches at 9 bases. The V gene's germline CDR1 is SGHNT and CDR2 YYREEE (reference sequence). The CDR3 totals 16 residues. J was trimmed by 2 bases and V by 4 bases; bases with no gene match: 8. Written as DNA, the CDR3 is TGTGCCAGCAGCCTTGGGACTAGCTGTAACACAGATACGCAGTATTTT. Protein product: CASSLGTSCNTDTQYF.

The J gene is TRBJ2-5, the V gene TRBV7-9, with D perhaps matching TRBD2 (6 bases). Matching the DNA end better, TRBJ2-7 makes the J call doubtful. Germline values: CDR1 SEHNR, CDR2 FQNEAQ (reference sequence). The CDR3 spans 16 residues. The CDR3 region has the DNA TGTGCCAGCAGCTCCCTTGGAGGAGGGCCGGGTGGCGAGCAGTACTTC. Its protein product is CASSSLGGGPGGEQYF.

The chain couples TRBV6-6 to TRBJ1-6; 7 bases are shared with TRBD1. V lost 8 bases and J lost 7; bases outside the gene matches: 11. CDR3 length: 15 residues. Germline values: CDR1 MNHNY, CDR2 SVGAGI (reference sequence). For the CDR3, the DNA is TGTGCCAGCCGGCGACAGGGTGTGGAAAATTCACCCCTCCACTTT. This sequence encodes CASRRQGVENSPLHF.

V usage is TRBV11-2 and J usage is TRBJ2-7, with D tentatively TRBD2 (6 bases). There are 15 residues in the CDR3. The germline gives CDR1 SGHAT, CDR2 FQNNGV. Trimming took 3 bases from V and 3 from J, leaving 15 bases between them. The CDR3 DNA reads as TGTGCCAGCAGCTTGACAGATCTAGCGAACTACGAGCAGTACTTC. Protein sequence: CASSLTDLANYEQYF.

The rearrangement uses TRBV29-1 and TRBJ2-7; 7 positions match TRBD2. The CDR3 has 13 residues. The V segment lost 4 bases and the J segment 3 bases; nucleotides outside the gene matches: 6. The germline V gene encodes CDR1 SQVTM and CDR2 ANQGSEA. The DNA of the CDR3 is TGCAGCGTTGCGTTCTCTAGCGGCTACGAGCAGTACTTC. It yields the protein CSVAFSSGYEQYF.

The chain links TRBV6-5 to TRBJ2-7, with 7 bases lining up with TRBD2. The germline V gene encodes CDR1 MNHEY and CDR2 SVGAGI. Trimming removed 2 bases from V and 0 bases from J; junction bases left unmatched: 7. This CDR3 is 16 amino acids long. CDR3 amino acids: CASSYPTGGSSYEQYF. The CDR3 nucleotides read TGTGCCAGCAGTTACCCTACCGGGGGGTCCTCCTACGAGCAGTACTTC.

The chain combines TRBV30 with TRBJ2-1; a possible D gene is TRBD2 (6 bases). Germline CDR1 GTSNPN, CDR2 SVGIG (reference sequence). V shed 1 base and J shed 10 bases, with 14 bases lying between them. The CDR3 has 13 residues. CDR3 protein: CAWSGPSGVEQFF. The CDR3 nucleotides read TGTGCCTGGAGTGGCCCCTCGGGGGTGGAGCAGTTCTTC.

The chain uses TRBV30 and TRBJ2-7; 11 positions match TRBD1. This CDR3 comprises 14 residues. V was pared by 3 bases and J by 7 bases, with 8 bases of the junction left unmatched. Germline V gene lookup returns CDR1 GTSNPN and CDR2 SVGIG (reference sequence). DNA of the CDR3: TGTGCCTGGAGCGTAGGACAGGGGGCTGGAGAGCAGTACTTC. This translates into CAWSVGQGAGEQYF.

The gene calls are TRBV7-3 and TRBJ2-1, with 7 bases that match TRBD2. CDR3 length: 13 amino acids. The V gene end was trimmed by 11 bases and the J gene end by 5 bases; junction bases not matched to a gene: 9. Germline values: CDR1 SGHTA, CDR2 FQGTGA. CDR3 DNA: TGTGCCTCGGCGGGAGCTGGAAACAATGAGCAGTTCTTC. Protein sequence: CASAGAGNNEQFF.

The rearrangement joins TRBV14 to TRBJ1-4; 7 bases are shared with TRBD1. V trimming: 5 bases; J trimming: 3 bases; junction bases outside the gene matches: 6. Germline CDR1 SGHDN, CDR2 FVKESK. The CDR3 extends over 15 amino acids. As DNA, the CDR3 is TGTGCCAGCAGCGCACAGGGGCTTCCTAATGAAAAACTGTTTTTT. Translation: CASSAQGLPNEKLFF.

The CDR3 reads CAISDDRGFTYEQYF. In DNA, the CDR3 is TGTGCCATCAGTGATGATAGGGGCTTCACCTACGAGCAGTACTTC. The J gene is TRBJ2-7, the V gene TRBV10-3; a possible D gene is TRBD1 (5 bases). Germline V gives CDR1 ENHRY, CDR2 SYGVKD. The CDR3 totals 15 residues. V lost 3 bases, J lost 2 bases, and 14 bases lay in between.

The V gene is TRBV2, the J gene TRBJ1-1; possibly TRBD1 for D (6 bases). The CDR3 runs 14 residues. The V gene lost 6 bases and the J gene lost 1 base, with 12 bases spanning the gap. The germline gives CDR1 SNHLY, CDR2 FYNNEI. The CDR3 nucleotides are TGTGCCAGCAGATCAGGGGCGTCGAACACTGAAGCTTTCTTT. This translates into CASRSGASNTEAFF.